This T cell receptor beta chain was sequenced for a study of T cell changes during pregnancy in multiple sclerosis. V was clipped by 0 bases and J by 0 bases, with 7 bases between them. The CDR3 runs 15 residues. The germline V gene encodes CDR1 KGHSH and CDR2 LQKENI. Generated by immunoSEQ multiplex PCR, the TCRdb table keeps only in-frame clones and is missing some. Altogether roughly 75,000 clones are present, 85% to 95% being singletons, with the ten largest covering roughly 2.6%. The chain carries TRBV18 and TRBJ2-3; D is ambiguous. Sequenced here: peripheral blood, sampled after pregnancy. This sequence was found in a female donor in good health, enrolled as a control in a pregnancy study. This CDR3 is CASSPPVTSTDTQYF. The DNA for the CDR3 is TGTGCCAGCTCACCACCAGTCACTAGCACAGATACGCAGTATTTT.